One T cell receptor (beta chain) is described in this entry. This CDR3 is built from 14 residues. The V gene lost 7 bases and the J gene lost 1 base, with 16 bases spanning the gap. CDR1 and CDR2 from the germline V gene are SQVTM and ANQGSEA. Using immunoSEQ multiplex PCR, the repertoire was profiled, and TCRdb retains in-frame clones only, with some absent. In the table there are 150,000 to 200,000 clones, around 91% of which are singletons. These data belong to a study of control samples from healthy donors and cancer patients. The chain combines TRBV29-1 with TRBJ1-1; D remains ambiguous. Sequencing input: blood. The source is a woman aged 50 to 60 in good health. The CDR3 is CSASSRMTNTEAFF. The CDR3 bases are TGCAGCGCCTCGTCCCGTATGACGAACACTGAAGCTTTCTTT.